Listed here is a single T cell receptor beta chain. Its antigen remains unknown. Splitting the CD4+ cells yielded a CD45RA+ naive subset and a CD45RA-negative memory subset. Here immunoSEQ multiplex PCR was the method, and the copy in TCRdb shows in-frame clones only, minus some. There are about 1.1 million clones in the sample; about 80% occur only once, and almost 0.9% lies in the top ten. The V end was cut by 4 bases, the J end by 6 bases, with 13 bases between. There are 13 residues in the CDR3. Germline V gives CDR1 SGHDT, CDR2 YYEEEE. The sample is drawn from a study of shared clonotypes between healthy human individuals. Study-wide points: Among donors, clonotype sharing was expected to be affected by sequencing depth. Incompleteness in sorted-subset sequencing, despite large depth, was shown by rarefaction.

This chain joins TRBV5-6 and TRBJ1-2; tentatively, D is TRBD1 (5 bases). This TCR came from a man aged 18 to 35 in good health. Some clones in this sample may be carry-over from other donors' samples. The sample consisted of memory CD4+ T cells from PBMCs. Subset described: CD45RA-negative fraction. This chain's CDR3 is CASSPGVSDGYTF. The CDR3 DNA is TGTGCCAGCAGCCCGGGGGTGTCAGATGGCTACACCTTC.